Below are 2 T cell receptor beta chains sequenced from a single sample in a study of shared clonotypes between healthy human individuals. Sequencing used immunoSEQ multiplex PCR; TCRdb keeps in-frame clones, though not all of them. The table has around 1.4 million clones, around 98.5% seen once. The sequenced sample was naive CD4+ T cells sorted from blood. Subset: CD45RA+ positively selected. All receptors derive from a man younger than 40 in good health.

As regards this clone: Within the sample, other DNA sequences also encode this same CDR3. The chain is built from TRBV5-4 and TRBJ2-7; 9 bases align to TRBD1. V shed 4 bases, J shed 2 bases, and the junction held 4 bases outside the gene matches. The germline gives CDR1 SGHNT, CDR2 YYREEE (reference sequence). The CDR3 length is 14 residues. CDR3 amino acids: CASSRDRATYEQYF. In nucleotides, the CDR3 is TGTGCCAGCAGCCGGGACAGGGCAACCTACGAGCAGTACTTC.

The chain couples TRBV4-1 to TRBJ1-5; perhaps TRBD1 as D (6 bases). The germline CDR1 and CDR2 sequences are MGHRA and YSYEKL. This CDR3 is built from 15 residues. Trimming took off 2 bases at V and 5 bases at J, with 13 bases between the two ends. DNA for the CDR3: TGCGCCAGCAGCCAACCCGGACAGCCCGATCAGCCCCAGCATTTT. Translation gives CASSQPGQPDQPQHF.